This T cell receptor beta chain stems from a study of T cell responses to AZD1222 COVID-19 vaccine. Study-level information: Pooled together were second doses at about 4 or about 12 weeks.

As regards this clone: Its antigen is still unknown.

The germline gives CDR1 MNHEY, CDR2 SMNVEV (reference sequence). J lost 2 bases, V lost 5 bases, and 6 bases had no gene match. The CDR3 extends over 15 amino acids. Points from the study as a whole: Repertoires were obtained only post-peak T cell response. Donors were chiefly white British, with a greater number of females, and clonal diversity was perhaps underestimated. Epitopes outside B.1.351 and B.1.1.7 mutated regions reportedly drew nearly half of spike TCRs.

Using immunoSEQ multiplex PCR, the repertoire was profiled, and TCRdb retains in-frame clones only, with some absent. The sample shows 110,000 to 150,000 clones, around 91% of them seen only once. This TCR derives from an adult in good health. Sequences were derived from peripheral blood, sampled on day 0 of AZD1222 vaccination. The chain employs TRBV27 and TRBJ1-5; 7 bases are shared with TRBD1. The CDR3 sequence is CASSGGGARNQPQHF. The CDR3 coding sequence is TGTGCCAGCAGTGGAGGGGGCGCGCGCAATCAGCCCCAGCATTTT.